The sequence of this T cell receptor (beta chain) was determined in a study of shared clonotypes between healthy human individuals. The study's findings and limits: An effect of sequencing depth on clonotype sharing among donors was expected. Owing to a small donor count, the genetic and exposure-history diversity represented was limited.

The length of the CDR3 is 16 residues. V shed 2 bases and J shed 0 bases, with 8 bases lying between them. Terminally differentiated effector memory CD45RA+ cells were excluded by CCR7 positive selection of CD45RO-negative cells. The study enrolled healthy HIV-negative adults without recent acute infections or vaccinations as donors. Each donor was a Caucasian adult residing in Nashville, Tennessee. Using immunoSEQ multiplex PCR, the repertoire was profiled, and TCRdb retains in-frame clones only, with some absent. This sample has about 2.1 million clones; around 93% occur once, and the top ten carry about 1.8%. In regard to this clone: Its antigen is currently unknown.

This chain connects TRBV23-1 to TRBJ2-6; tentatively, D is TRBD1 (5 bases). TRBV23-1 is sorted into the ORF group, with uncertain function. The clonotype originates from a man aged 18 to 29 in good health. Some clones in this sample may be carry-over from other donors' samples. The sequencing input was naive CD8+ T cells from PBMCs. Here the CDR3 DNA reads TGCGCCAGCAGTCAAGCTGACAGCTCTGGGGCCAACGTCCTGACTTTC. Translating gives CASSQADSSGANVLTF.